These 15 T cell receptor beta chains originate from one sample sequenced in a study of T cells in narcolepsy. The protocol was immunoSEQ multiplex PCR, while the TCRdb copy is restricted to in-frame clones and leaves out a portion. The data hold under 25,000 clones, with roughly 81% observed a single time. The sample comprised CD45RA- memory CD4+ T cells from PBMCs. The receptors here all came from a human donor with narcolepsy.

This rearrangement joins TRBV7-9 to TRBJ1-1; the D gene is possibly TRBD1 (6 bases). The CDR3 runs 13 residues. CDR1 and CDR2 (germline): SEHNR, FQNEAQ (reference sequence). Deletions cut 4 bases from V and 1 base from J, with 7 bases between. The DNA for the CDR3 is TGTGCCAGCAGCTCGGGACAGAACACTGAAGCTTTCTTT. Amino acid sequence: CASSSGQNTEAFF.

The rearrangement uses TRBV9 and TRBJ1-2; the D gene is possibly TRBD1 (6 bases). V lost 4 bases and J 3 bases, leaving 13 bases between the germline ends. The CDR3 sequence is 14 residues long. Germline CDR1 reads SGDLS; CDR2 reads YYNGEE. Written as DNA, the CDR3 is TGTGCCAGCAGCCCTGAAGGACAGCACTATGGCTACACCTTC. This gives the protein CASSPEGQHYGYTF.

The DNA of the CDR3 is TGCGCCAGCAGCCCAGAGGCAACAGCGGAGACCCAGTACTTC. Its protein product is CASSPEATAETQYF. The genes are TRBV4-1 and TRBJ2-5; no firm D call. The CDR3 loop spans 14 amino acids. Germline lookup yields CDR1 MGHRA and CDR2 YSYEKL. V shed 4 bases and J shed 5 bases, with 14 bases lying between them.

The V call is TRBV18, the J call TRBJ2-3; 9 nucleotides agree with TRBD2. The CDR3 extends over 15 amino acids. Germline CDR1 KGHSH, CDR2 LQKENI. J lost 1 base, V lost 5 bases, and 4 bases had no gene match. The CDR3 region is CASSSRTSGTDTQYF. The CDR3 nucleotides are TGTGCCAGCTCATCCCGGACTAGCGGCACAGATACGCAGTATTTT.

The chain couples TRBV5-1 to TRBJ2-7, with a tentative D call TRBD2 (6 bases). The germline V and J ends were trimmed by 0 bases and 4 bases, with 14 bases remaining between them. In germline, CDR1 is SGHRS, CDR2 YFSETQ. This CDR3 region has 15 residues. The CDR3 loop is CASSLGAASVYEQYF. The CDR3 bases are TGCGCCAGCAGCTTGGGAGCGGCTAGCGTTTACGAGCAGTACTTC.

Details on this clone: Other DNA sequences within the sample encode an identical CDR3. This rearrangement joins TRBV27 to TRBJ1-2, with D possibly being TRBD1 (6 bases). Germline CDR1 MNHEY, CDR2 SMNVEV (reference sequence). The V and J ends lost 3 bases and 5 bases respectively, with 28 bases between them. The CDR3 is 19 residues long. The CDR3 loop is CASSFVTLRGSGGYYGYTF. The CDR3 DNA follows: TGTGCCAGCAGTTTCGTAACGCTCAGGGGTTCGGGGGGGTATTATGGCTACACCTTC.

This clone was seen only once. The chain uses TRBV4-2 and TRBJ2-3; 7 positions agree with TRBD2. Losses at the gene ends were 1 base for V and 2 bases for J; bases not matched to a gene: 9. The CDR3 is 17 amino acids. The germline gives CDR1 LGHNA, CDR2 YNFKEQ. In DNA form, the CDR3 reads TGTGCCAGCAGCCAAGCGGTAAGCGGGACCTTCACAGATACGCAGTATTTT. This sequence encodes CASSQAVSGTFTDTQYF.

The chain joins TRBV11-2 to TRBJ2-7; D ambiguous. V was shortened by 1 base and J by 7 bases, with 8 bases between the two germline ends. Germline assignment: CDR1 SGHAT and CDR2 FQNNGV. CDR3 length equals 12 residues. The CDR3 loop reads CASSLGAGEQYF. The CDR3 DNA reads as TGTGCCAGCAGCTTAGGGGCAGGTGAGCAGTACTTC.

The rearrangement links TRBV9 to TRBJ2-1; 10 bases are shared with TRBD2. The CDR3 is 15 residues long. V was pared by 4 bases and J by 7 bases, with 8 bases of the junction left unmatched. Germline loops: CDR1 SGDLS, CDR2 YYNGEE. The chain's CDR3 is CASSSGLADLNEQFF. CDR3 nucleotides: TGTGCCAGCAGCTCCGGACTAGCGGACCTGAATGAGCAGTTCTTC. Supplemented by reference TRBV9 and TRBJ2-1, the full variable domain reads DSGVTQTPKHLITATGQRVTLRCSPRSGDLSVYWYQQSLDQGLQFLIQYYNGEERAKGNILERFSAQQFPDLHSELNLSSLELGDSALYFCASSSGLADLNEQFFGPGTRLTVL.

The rearrangement uses TRBV5-6 and TRBJ2-5; 11 nucleotides agree with TRBD1. J lost 3 bases, V lost 4 bases, and 8 bases had no gene match. This CDR3 is built from 16 residues. Germline values: CDR1 SGHDT, CDR2 YYEEEE. The CDR3: CASSRGQGAPKETQYF. CDR3 DNA: TGTGCCAGCAGCCGCGGACAGGGGGCTCCCAAAGAGACCCAGTACTTC.

This clone has a single count. The J gene is TRBJ2-2, the V gene TRBV5-5; 7 bases agree with TRBD2. Trimming removed 0 bases from V and 3 bases from J; junction bases left unmatched: 5. Germline lookup yields CDR1 SGHKS and CDR2 YYEKEE (reference sequence). The CDR3 runs to 16 residues. This CDR3 is CASSLAAGVYTGELFF. The CDR3 nucleotides are TGTGCCAGCAGCTTGGCGGCGGGAGTGTACACCGGGGAGCTGTTTTTT. Using reference TRBV5-5 and TRBJ2-2 for the parts outside the CDR3, the full variable domain is DAGVTQSPTHLIKTRGQQVTLRCSPISGHKSVSWYQQVLGQGPQFIFQYYEKEERGRGNFPDRFSARQFPNYSSELNVNALLLGDSALYLCASSLAAGVYTGELFFGEGSRLTVL.

This chain joins TRBV21-1 and TRBJ2-5. The DNA matches TRBJ2-7 better at its end, which makes the J call doubtful. TRBV21-1 is deemed a pseudogene. This CDR3 is built from 18 residues. The CDR3 protein is CARGIGAPGGRRVNEQYF. The CDR3 coding sequence is TGTGCCAGAGGAATAGGGGCACCGGGCGGGCGAAGGGTTAACGAGCAGTACTTC.

V and J are TRBV27 and TRBJ2-5, with D tentatively TRBD2 (6 bases). The ends were cut back, 6 bases at V and 4 bases at J, with 12 bases in the middle. Germline values: CDR1 MNHEY, CDR2 SMNVEV (reference sequence). The CDR3 runs 13 residues. In nucleotides, the CDR3 is TGTGCCAGCAGCCCCCGGAGGGGAGAGACCCAGTACTTC. As protein: CASSPRRGETQYF.

The V call is TRBV5-1, the J call TRBJ2-2; no firm D call. From germline, CDR1 is SGHRS and CDR2 YFSETQ. The CDR3 contains 13 residues. V shed 1 base and J shed 5 bases, with 6 bases lying between them. CDR3 region: CASSLMGTGELFF. The CDR3 DNA sequence: TGCGCCAGCAGCTTGATGGGGACCGGGGAGCTGTTTTTT.

Regarding this clone: Other DNA sequences in this specimen translate into the identical CDR3. The chain carries TRBV4-3 and TRBJ2-1; the match to TRBD2 covers 8 bases. V lost 2 bases to trimming and J lost 0 bases; unmatched junction nucleotides: 0. Germline lookup yields CDR1 LGHNA and CDR2 YSLEER. The CDR3 extends over 15 amino acids. The CDR3 sequence: CASSQSGSSYNEQFF. For the CDR3, the DNA is TGCGCCAGCAGCCAAAGCGGGAGCTCCTACAATGAGCAGTTCTTC.